This T cell receptor (beta chain) was retrieved from a study of blood T cell repertoires in COVID-19. Study-wide context: Acute-phase and convalescent COVID-19 samples originated in the United States, Italy and Spain. PBMCs, B-cell-depleted T cells, or T cells provided the cDNA or gDNA that made up the material.

Trimming left V 0 bases short and J 0 bases short, with 10 bases between. Looked up from germline, CDR1 is SGHRS and CDR2 is YFSETQ. The CDR3 contains 17 residues. Per the original data handling: Researchers report that nucleated cell counts were estimated from reference gene primer amplification. Some clones are missing from TCRdb's copy, which holds only in-frame ones; the method was immunoSEQ multiplex PCR. The D gene and trimming were derived from the DNA, and the V and J assignments and clone size from that table. The table shows 140,000 to 150,000 clones, with 80% occurring only once. The V gene is TRBV5-1, the J gene TRBJ1-6; D is unresolved. This sequence originates from a woman aged 45-60 years with acute or convalescent COVID-19. Sequencing was done on a sample of peripheral blood. The CDR3 sequence is CASSLGARSSYNSPLHF. The CDR3 DNA reads as TGCGCCAGCAGCTTGGGGGCAAGAAGCTCCTATAATTCACCCCTCCACTTT.